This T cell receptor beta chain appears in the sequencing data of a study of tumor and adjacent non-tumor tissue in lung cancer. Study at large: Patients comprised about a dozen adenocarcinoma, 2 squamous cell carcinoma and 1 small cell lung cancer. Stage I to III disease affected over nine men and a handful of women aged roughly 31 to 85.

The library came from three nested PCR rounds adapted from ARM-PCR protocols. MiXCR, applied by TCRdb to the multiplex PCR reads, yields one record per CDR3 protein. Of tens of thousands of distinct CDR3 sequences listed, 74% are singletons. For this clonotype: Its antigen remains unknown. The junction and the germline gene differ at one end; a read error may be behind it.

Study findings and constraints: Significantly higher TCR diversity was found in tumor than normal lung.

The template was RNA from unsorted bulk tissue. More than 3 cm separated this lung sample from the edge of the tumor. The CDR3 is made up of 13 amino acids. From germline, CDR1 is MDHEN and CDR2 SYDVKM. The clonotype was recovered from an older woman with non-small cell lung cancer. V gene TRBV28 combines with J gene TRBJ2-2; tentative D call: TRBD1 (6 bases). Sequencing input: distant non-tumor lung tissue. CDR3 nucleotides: TGTGCCAGCACCGGAAGGGACACCGGGGAGCCGTTTTTT. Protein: CASTGRDTGEPFF. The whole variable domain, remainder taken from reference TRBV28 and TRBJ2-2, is DVKVTQSSRYLVKRTGEKVFLECVQDMDHENMFWYRQDPGLGLRLIYFSYDVKMKEKGDIPEGYSVSREKKERFSLILESASTNQTSMYLCASTGRDTGEPFFGEGSRLTVL.